Following are 6 T cell receptor beta chains from one sample sequenced in a study of T cell repertoires in cytomegalovirus infection. A single record per CDR3 protein comes from TCRdb applying MiXCR to the reads. The table shows some 150,000 distinct CDR3 sequences, with about 6% occurring only once. Sequencing was carried out using PBMCs. These receptors were collected from a human donor in good health (CMV status not recorded). Some clones in this sample may be carry-over from other donors' samples.

The chain combines TRBV5-5 with TRBJ2-5; 11 bases are a match to TRBD2. V lost 0 bases and J lost 12; bases outside the gene matches: 7. Germline V lookup: CDR1 SGHKS, CDR2 YYEKEE (reference sequence). The CDR3 is 14 residues long. CDR3 region: CASSLGLAGTSKYF. CDR3 nucleotide sequence: TGTGCCAGCAGCTTGGGACTAGCGGGGACCTCCAAGTACTTC.

This clonotype was observed many times. CDR3 region: CASSIWRRNTGELFF. The CDR3 DNA is TGTGCCAGTAGTATTTGGCGGAGAAACACCGGGGAGCTGTTTTTT. This sequence joins TRBV19 and TRBJ2-2; D uncertain. Germline CDR1 and CDR2: LNHDA and SQIVND (reference sequence). V was trimmed by 3 bases and J by 2 bases, leaving 10 bases between them. The CDR3 loop spans 15 amino acids.

This clonotype was seen many times. This rearrangement joins TRBV11-2 to TRBJ1-1; possible D gene TRBD1, 5 bases. Looked up from germline, CDR1 is SGHAT and CDR2 is FQNNGV. V dropped 2 bases and J dropped 4 bases, with 14 bases sitting between them. The CDR3 runs to 15 residues. The CDR3 DNA reads TGTGCCAGCAGCTTATTGGTCGGGGCTGGCACTGAAGCTTTCTTT. As protein: CASSLLVGAGTEAFF.

This clonotype showed up many times. The chain uses TRBV7-2 and TRBJ2-5; no firm D call. The CDR3 covers 15 residues. Germline V gene sequence: CDR1 SGHTA, CDR2 FQGNSA. V shed 1 base and J shed 3 bases, with 12 bases lying between them. The CDR3 DNA sequence: TGTGCCAGCAGCTTAGGTCCATTGGCCAAAGAGACCCAGTACTTC. It specifies CASSLGPLAKETQYF.

This clonotype was observed at least ten times. The chain has TRBV20-1 and TRBJ2-3; the D is unclear. CDR1 and CDR2 from the germline V gene are DFQATT and SNEGSKA (reference sequence). Trimming took 6 bases from V and 5 from J, leaving 12 bases between them. The CDR3 is made up of 12 amino acids. The CDR3 loop reads CSARKTGDTQYF. The CDR3 DNA reads as TGCAGTGCCCGCAAAACCGGAGATACGCAGTATTTT.

This clonotype came up many times. The rearrangement joins TRBV7-6 to TRBJ2-3; TRBD2 might be the D (6 bases). V was trimmed by 1 base and J by 2 bases, leaving 13 bases between them. This CDR3 spans 16 amino acids. Germline V lookup: CDR1 SGHVS, CDR2 FNYEAQ. CDR3 sequence (DNA): TGTGCCAGCAGCTTAGATCTGGGAGGCCACACAGATACGCAGTATTTT. Translation gives CASSLDLGGHTDTQYF.